The following is a T cell receptor (beta chain) sequence with its context. The clone's antigen remains unknown. Base qualities were left out, and no much larger clone turns up one base away. The data were taken from a study of T-cell reconstitution after alpha-beta-depleted transplantation in children (dated by TCRdb to 2015 to 2016). With regard to the full study: The study quantitatively tracked T-cell immune reconstitution after TCRalphabeta/CD19-depleted allogeneic hematopoietic cell transplantation in children using TCR repertoire profiling.

Results the study describes overall, beyond this receptor: About two months after transplant, the apparently early recovery of alphabetaT-cell counts reportedly depended on just several hundred clones that had expanded rapidly and came from non-depleted graft cells. In some patients, the high TCRbeta diversity seen at day 60 was put down to recipient T cells and intrathymic progenitors that had survived conditioning. Over the following months the frequencies of hyperexpanded clones went down, and after one year T-cell counts and TCRbeta diversity were mostly credited to newly produced T cells.

The sample's treatment or condition, from its label and the paper: allogeneic hematopoietic cell transplantation with graft depleted of TCRalphabeta T cells and CD19 B cells. The transplant recipients were children given TCRalphabeta/CD19-depleted allogeneic hematopoietic cell grafts. The library was prepared using PCR. Sequenced using an Illumina HiSeq 2500. Molecular barcoding was employed in the preparation of TCR libraries, with unique molecular identifiers being used to normalize TCRbeta repertoire quantification. TCRdb reran the public reads through fastp at Q25 and MiXCR, keeping productive beta chains. Here each entry gathers all rows of one CDR3 protein and keeps the most common genes and DNA. Within this sample are about 580,000 distinct CDR3 sequences, with roughly 30% of them counted one time only. Of the sample, approximately 33% is held by the ten largest clones. The clonotype was recovered from a boy under two years old with Wiskott-Aldrich syndrome, due to receive a stem cell transplant. This sample comprised PBMCs, obtained before TCRalphabeta/CD19-depleted stem cell transplant.

The bases are TGTGCCAGCAGCTTAGTTGTTGGGGCGAGCGCGACCCCCTACGAGCAGTACTTC. Translated, it gives CASSLVVGASATPYEQYF. The rearranged chain carries TRBV11-2 and TRBJ2-7; the D gene is perhaps TRBD1, on 5 matching bases. The trim is 1 base for V and 2 bases for J, with a gap of 21 bases between the germline ends. CDR1 and CDR2 (SGHAT, FQNNGV) derive from the germline V gene. The CDR3 spans 18 residues, from the cysteine through the phenylalanine. Only the CDR3 DNA stays, 54 bases, in frame from base 1.